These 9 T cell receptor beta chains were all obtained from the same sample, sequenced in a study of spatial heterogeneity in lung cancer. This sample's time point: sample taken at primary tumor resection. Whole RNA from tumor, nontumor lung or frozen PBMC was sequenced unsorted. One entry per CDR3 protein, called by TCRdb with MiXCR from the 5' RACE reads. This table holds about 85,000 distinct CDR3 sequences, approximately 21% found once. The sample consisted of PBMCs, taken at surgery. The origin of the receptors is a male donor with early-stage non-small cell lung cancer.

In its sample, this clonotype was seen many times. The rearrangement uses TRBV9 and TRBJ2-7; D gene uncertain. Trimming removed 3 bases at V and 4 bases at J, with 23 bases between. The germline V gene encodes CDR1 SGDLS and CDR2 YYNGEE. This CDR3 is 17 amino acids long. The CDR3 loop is CASSASPTAPSQYEQYF. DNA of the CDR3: TGTGCCAGCAGCGCGAGCCCCACCGCACCCAGCCAGTACGAGCAGTACTTC.

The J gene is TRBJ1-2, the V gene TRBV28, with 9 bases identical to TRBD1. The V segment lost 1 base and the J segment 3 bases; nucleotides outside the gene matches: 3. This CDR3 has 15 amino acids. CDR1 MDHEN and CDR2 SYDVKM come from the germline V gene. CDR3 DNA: TGTGCCAGCAGTTTATTAGGACAGGGGTACTATGGCTACACCTTC. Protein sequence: CASSLLGQGYYGYTF.

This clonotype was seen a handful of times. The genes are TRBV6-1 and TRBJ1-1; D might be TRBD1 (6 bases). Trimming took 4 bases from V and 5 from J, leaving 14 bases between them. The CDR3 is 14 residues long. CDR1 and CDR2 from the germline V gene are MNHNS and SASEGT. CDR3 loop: CASSGTPQGTEAFF. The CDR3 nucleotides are TGTGCCAGCAGTGGGACTCCCCAGGGGACTGAAGCTTTCTTT.

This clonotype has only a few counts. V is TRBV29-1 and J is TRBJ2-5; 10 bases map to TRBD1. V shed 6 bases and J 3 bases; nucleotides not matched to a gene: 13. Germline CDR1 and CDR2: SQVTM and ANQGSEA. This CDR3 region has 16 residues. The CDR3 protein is CSVQQTGGRAEETQYF. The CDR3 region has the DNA TGCAGCGTCCAGCAGACAGGGGGCAGGGCCGAAGAGACCCAGTACTTC.

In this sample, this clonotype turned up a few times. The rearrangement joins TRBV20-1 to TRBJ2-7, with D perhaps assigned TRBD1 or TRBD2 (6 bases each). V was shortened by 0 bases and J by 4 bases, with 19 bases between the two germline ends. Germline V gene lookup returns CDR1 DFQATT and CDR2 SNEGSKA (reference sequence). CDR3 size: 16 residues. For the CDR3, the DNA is TGCAGTGCTAGAGACAGAAGAGGGGGGCCTGGTTACGAGCAGTACTTC. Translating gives CSARDRRGGPGYEQYF.

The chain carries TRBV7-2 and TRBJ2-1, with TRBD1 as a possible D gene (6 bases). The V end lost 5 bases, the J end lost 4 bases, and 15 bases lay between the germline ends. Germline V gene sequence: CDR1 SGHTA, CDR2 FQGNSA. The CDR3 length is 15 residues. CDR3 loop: CASSGNWDIYNEQFF. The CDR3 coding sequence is TGTGCCAGCAGCGGGAACTGGGACATTTACAATGAGCAGTTCTTC. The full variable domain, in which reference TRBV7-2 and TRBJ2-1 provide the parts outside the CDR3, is GAGVSQSPSNKVTEKGKDVELRCDPISGHTALYWYRQSLGQGLEFLIYFQGNSAPDKSGLPSDRFSAERTGGSVSTLTIQRTQQEDSAVYLCASSGNWDIYNEQFFGPGTRLTVL.

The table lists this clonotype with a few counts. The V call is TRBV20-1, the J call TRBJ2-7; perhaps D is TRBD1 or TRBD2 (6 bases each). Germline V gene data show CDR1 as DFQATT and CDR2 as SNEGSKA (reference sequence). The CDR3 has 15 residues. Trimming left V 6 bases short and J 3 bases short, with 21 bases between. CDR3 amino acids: CSALWGGTSIYEQYF. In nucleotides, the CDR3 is TGCAGTGCCTTATGGGGCGGGACATCGATCTACGAGCAGTACTTC.

The CDR3 nucleotides read TGTGCCAGCAGTTTTAGTGCGGGATCTGGAAACACCATATATTTT. It specifies CASSFSAGSGNTIYF. The chain couples TRBV12-3 or TRBV12-4 to TRBJ1-3, with unresolved D. The CDR3 is 15 residues long. Deletions cut 3 bases from V and 1 base from J, with 10 bases between.

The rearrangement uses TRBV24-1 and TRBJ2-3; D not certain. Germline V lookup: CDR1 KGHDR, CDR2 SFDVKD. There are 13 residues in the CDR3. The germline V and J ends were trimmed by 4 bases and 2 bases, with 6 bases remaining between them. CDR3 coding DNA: TGTGCCACCAGTGAGGTAGCCACAGATACGCAGTATTTT. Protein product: CATSEVATDTQYF.